This passage covers 3 T cell receptor beta chains from one sample sequenced in a study of T-cell memory formation after mild COVID-19 (dated by TCRdb to 2020 to 2022). Receptors were amplified or captured by 5' RACE. The sequencer listed for this sample is Illumina NovaSeq 6000. TCRdb handled the public reads itself, with Q25 trimming in fastp and clone calling in MiXCR, and kept productive beta chains. Rows with a matching CDR3 protein are joined into one entry that keeps the most common DNA and genes. The sample has approximately 500,000 distinct CDR3 sequences on record, 25% of them singletons. The biggest ten clones account for approximately 13% of the sample. Material for sequencing was PBMCs or a T cell subset sorted from them (not recorded which). The receptor set was obtained from an adult woman who had mild COVID-19 (a few samples of this study predate the infection). The sample titles of this study are shuffled in the database, so cell type and time point are left out; the donor was told from shared clones.

The V and J genes are TRBV20-1 and TRBJ2-5; TRBD2 matches 13 bases. Germline V gene lookup returns CDR1 DFQATT and CDR2 SNEGSKA (reference sequence). Trimming at V came to 3 bases and at J to 2 bases, leaving 3 bases not matched to a gene. The CDR3 totals 15 residues. The CDR3 here is CSARVGLAGQETQYF. Written as DNA, the CDR3 is TGCAGTGCTAGGGTGGGACTAGCGGGACAAGAGACCCAGTACTTC.

This chain connects TRBV4-1 to TRBJ2-7, with 9 bases aligning to TRBD1. From germline, CDR1 is MGHRA and CDR2 YSYEKL. The CDR3 extends over 14 amino acids. V gave up 8 bases and J gave up 5 bases; unmatched junction bases: 10. The CDR3 loop reads CASGRGQGWDEQYF. Here the CDR3 DNA reads TGCGCCAGCGGTAGGGGACAGGGTTGGGACGAGCAGTACTTC.

V and J are TRBV7-3 and TRBJ1-1; D unclear. Trimming took off 5 bases at V and 6 bases at J, with 10 bases between the two ends. The V gene's germline CDR1 is SGHTA and CDR2 FQGTGA. The CDR3 loop spans 12 amino acids. Here the CDR3 DNA reads TGTGCCAGCAGCACCGGACGGCCTGAAGCTTTCTTT. Translation gives CASSTGRPEAFF. Complete variable domain (other parts from reference TRBV7-3 and TRBJ1-1): GAGVSQTPSNKVTEKGKYVELRCDPISGHTALYWYRQSLGQGPEFLIYFQGTGAADDSGLPNDRFFAVRPEGSVSTLKIQRTERGDSAVYLCASSTGRPEAFFGQGTRLTVV.